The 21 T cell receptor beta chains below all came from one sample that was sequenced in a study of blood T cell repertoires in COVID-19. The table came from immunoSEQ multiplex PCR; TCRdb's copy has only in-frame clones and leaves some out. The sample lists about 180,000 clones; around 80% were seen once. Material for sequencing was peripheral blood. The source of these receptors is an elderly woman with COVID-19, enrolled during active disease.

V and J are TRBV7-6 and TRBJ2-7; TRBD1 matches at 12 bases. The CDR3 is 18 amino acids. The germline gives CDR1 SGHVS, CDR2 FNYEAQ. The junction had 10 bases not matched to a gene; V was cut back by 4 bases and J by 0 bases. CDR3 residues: CASSSGTGGASSSYEQYF. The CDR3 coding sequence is TGTGCCAGCAGCTCCGGGACAGGGGGCGCCTCCAGCTCCTACGAGCAGTACTTC.

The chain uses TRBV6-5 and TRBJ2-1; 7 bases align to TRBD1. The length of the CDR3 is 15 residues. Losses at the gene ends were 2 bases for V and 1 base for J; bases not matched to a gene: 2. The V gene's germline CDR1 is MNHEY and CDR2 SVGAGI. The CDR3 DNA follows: TGTGCCAGCAGTTACCCGGGACAGTCCTACAATGAGCAGTTCTTC. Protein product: CASSYPGQSYNEQFF.

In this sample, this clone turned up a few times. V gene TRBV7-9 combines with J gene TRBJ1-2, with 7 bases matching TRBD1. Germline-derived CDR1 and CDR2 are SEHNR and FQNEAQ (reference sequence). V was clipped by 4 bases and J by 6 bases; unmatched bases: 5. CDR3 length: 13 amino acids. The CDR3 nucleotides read TGTGCCAGCAGCTGGCCAGGGGGGAATGGCTACACCTTC. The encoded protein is CASSWPGGNGYTF. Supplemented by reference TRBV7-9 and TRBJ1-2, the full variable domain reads DTGVSQNPRHKITKRGQNVTFRCDPISEHNRLYWYRQTLGQGPEFLTYFQNEAQLEKSRLLSDRFSAERPKGSFSTLEIQRTEQGDSAMYLCASSWPGGNGYTFGSGTRLTVV.

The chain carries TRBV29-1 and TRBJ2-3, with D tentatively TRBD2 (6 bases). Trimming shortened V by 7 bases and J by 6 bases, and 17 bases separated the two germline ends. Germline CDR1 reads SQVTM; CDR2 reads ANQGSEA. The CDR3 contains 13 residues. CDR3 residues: CSAGGMAGDTQYF. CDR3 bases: TGCAGCGCCGGGGGTATGGCGGGGGATACGCAGTATTTT.

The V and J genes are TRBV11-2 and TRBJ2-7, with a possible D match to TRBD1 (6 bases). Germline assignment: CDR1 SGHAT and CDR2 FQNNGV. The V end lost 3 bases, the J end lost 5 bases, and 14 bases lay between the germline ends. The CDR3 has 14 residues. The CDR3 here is CASSLTGLLDEQYF. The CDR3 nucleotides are TGTGCCAGCAGCTTGACAGGTCTCCTCGACGAGCAGTACTTC.

The CDR3 reads CASSLRLDDNEQFF. The CDR3 bases are TGTGCCAGCAGCTTGCGGCTAGATGACAATGAGCAGTTCTTC. The rearrangement uses TRBV7-2 and TRBJ2-1; D is undetermined. The CDR3 extends over 14 amino acids. CDR1 is SGHTA and CDR2 is FQGNSA in the germline V gene. The V end was cut by 3 bases, the J end by 5 bases, with 11 bases between.

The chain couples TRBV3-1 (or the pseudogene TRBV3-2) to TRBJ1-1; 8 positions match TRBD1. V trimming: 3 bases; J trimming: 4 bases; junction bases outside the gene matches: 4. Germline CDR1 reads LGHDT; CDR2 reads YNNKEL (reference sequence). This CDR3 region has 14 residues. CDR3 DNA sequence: TGTGCCAGCAGCCATAGACAGGGGCGCACTGAAGCTTTCTTT. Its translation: CASSHRQGRTEAFF.

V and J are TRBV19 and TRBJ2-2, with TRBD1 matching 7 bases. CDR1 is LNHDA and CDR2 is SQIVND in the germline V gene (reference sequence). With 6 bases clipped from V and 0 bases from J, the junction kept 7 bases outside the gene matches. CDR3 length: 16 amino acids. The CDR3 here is CASSRTTGSNTGELFF. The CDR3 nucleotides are TGTGCCAGTAGCAGGACGACAGGGTCGAACACCGGGGAGCTGTTTTTT.

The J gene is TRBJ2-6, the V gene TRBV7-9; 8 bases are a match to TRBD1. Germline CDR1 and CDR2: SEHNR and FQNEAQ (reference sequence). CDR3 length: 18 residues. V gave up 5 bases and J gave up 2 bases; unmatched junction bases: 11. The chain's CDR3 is CASSPPTGGRAGANVLTF. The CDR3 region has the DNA TGTGCCAGCAGCCCTCCCACAGGGGGTAGGGCTGGGGCCAACGTCCTGACTTTC.

This CDR3 reads CASTYIRTGSNQPQHF. The CDR3, as DNA: TGTGCCAGCACCTACATCCGGACAGGGAGCAATCAGCCCCAGCATTTT. This sequence joins TRBV2 and TRBJ1-5; 8 bases align to TRBD1. The germline V gene has CDR1 SNHLY and CDR2 FYNNEI. J lost 1 base, V lost 7 bases, and 9 bases had no gene match. This CDR3 contains 16 residues.

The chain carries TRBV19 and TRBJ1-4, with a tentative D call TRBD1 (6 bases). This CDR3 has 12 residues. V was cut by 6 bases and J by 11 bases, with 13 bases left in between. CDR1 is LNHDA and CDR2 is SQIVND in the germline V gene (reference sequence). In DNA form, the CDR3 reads TGTGCCAGTAGCCCACAGGGTGGGAAACTGTTTTTT. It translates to CASSPQGGKLFF.

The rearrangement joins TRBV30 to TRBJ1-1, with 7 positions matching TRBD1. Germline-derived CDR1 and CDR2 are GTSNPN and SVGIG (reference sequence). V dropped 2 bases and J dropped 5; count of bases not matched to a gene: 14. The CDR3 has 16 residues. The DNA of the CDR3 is TGTGCCTGGAGTCCCCCCTTTGACAGGGTTGAGACTGAAGCTTTCTTT. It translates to CAWSPPFDRVETEAFF.

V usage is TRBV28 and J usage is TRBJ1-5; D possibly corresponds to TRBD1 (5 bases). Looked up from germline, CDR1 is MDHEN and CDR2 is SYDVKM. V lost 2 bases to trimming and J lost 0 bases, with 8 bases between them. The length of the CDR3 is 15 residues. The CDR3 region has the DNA TGTGCCAGCAGTTTAACGACAGTTAGCAATCAGCCCCAGCATTTT. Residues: CASSLTTVSNQPQHF.

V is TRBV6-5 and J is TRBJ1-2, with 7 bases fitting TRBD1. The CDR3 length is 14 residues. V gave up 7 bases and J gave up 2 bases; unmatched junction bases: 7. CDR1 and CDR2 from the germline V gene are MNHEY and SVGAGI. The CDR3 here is CASTRTGVNYGYTF. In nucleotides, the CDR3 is TGTGCCAGCACCCGGACAGGAGTCAACTATGGCTACACCTTC.

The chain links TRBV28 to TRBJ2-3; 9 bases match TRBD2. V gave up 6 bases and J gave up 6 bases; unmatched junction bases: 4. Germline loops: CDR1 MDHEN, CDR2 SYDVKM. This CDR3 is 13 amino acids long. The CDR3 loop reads CASRKRGVDTQYF. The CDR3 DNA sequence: TGTGCCAGCAGAAAGCGGGGGGTGGATACGCAGTATTTT.

The DNA for the CDR3 is TGTGCCACCAGCAGAGCGAGACAGGGGGCGGGAGAGCAGTACTTC. Its translation: CATSRARQGAGEQYF. The chain combines TRBV15 with TRBJ2-7; 10 nucleotides match TRBD1. CDR1 is LNHNV and CDR2 is YYDKDF in the germline V gene (reference sequence). The CDR3 length is 15 residues. V dropped 1 base and J dropped 7; count of bases not matched to a gene: 7.

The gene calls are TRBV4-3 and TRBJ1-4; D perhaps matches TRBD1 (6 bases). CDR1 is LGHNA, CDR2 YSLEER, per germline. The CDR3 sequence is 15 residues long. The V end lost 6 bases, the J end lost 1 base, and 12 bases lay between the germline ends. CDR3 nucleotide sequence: TGCGCCAGCAGTCTCAGAGGGGGAACTAATGAAAAACTGTTTTTT. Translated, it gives CASSLRGGTNEKLFF.

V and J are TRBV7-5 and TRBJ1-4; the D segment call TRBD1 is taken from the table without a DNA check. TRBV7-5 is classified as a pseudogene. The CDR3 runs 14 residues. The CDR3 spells CARSLGGTGRKLFF. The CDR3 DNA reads TGTGCCAGAAGCTTAGGGGGGACAGGGCGAAAACTGTTTTTT.

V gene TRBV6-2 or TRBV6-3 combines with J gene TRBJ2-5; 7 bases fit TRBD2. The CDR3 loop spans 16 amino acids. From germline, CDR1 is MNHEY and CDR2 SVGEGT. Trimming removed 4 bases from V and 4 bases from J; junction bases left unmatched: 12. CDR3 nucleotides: TGTGCCAGCAGTTCCCTAGCGGAAGCTGGTTCAGAGACCCAGTACTTC. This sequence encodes CASSSLAEAGSETQYF.

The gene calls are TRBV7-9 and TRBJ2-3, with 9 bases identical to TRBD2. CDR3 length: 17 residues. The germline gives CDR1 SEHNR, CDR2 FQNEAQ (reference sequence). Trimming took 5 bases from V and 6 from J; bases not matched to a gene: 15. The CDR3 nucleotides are TGTGCCAGCAGCCCACAAGTAGGTAGCGGGGGTTTGGATACGCAGTATTTT. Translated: CASSPQVGSGGLDTQYF.

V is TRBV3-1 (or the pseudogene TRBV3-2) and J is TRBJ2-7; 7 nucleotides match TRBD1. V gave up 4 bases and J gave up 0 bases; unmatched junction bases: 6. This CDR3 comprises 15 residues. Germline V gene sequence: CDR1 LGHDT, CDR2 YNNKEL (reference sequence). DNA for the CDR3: TGTGCCAGCAGCCCTACAGGGGCCAGCTCCTACGAGCAGTACTTC. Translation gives CASSPTGASSYEQYF.